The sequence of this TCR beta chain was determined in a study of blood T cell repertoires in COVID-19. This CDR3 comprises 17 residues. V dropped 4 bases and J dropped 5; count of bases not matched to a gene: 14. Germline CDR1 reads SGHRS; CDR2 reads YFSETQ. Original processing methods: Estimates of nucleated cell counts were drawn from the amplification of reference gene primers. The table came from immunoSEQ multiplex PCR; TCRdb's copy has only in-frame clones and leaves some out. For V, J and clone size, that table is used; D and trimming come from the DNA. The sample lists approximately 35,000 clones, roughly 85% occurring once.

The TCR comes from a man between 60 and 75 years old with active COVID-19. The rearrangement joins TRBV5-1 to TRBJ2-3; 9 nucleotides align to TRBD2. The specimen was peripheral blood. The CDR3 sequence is CASSPVGGSGRRDTQYF. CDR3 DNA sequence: TGCGCCAGCAGCCCCGTAGGAGGGAGCGGGAGGAGAGATACGCAGTATTTT.